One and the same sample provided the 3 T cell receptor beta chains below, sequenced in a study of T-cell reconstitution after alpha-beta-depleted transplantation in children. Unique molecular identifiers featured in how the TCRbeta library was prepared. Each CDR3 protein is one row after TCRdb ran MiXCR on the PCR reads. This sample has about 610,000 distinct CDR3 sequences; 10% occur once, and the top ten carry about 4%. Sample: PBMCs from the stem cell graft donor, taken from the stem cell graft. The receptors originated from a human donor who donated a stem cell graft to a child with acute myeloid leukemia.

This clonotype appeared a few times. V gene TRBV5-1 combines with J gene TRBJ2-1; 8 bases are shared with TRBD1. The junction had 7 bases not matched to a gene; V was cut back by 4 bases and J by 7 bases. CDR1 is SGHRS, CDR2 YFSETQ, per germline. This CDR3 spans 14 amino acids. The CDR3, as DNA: TGCGCCAGCAGCGAGGGAAGACAGGGGAATGAGCAGTTCTTC. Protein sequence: CASSEGRQGNEQFF.

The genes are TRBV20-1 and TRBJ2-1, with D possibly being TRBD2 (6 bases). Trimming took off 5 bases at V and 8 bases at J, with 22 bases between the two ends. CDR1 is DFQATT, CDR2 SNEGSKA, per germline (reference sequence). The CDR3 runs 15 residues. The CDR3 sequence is CSAPSGVTRDDEQFF. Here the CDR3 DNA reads TGCAGTGCTCCCAGTGGTGTGACTAGGGACGATGAGCAGTTCTTC.

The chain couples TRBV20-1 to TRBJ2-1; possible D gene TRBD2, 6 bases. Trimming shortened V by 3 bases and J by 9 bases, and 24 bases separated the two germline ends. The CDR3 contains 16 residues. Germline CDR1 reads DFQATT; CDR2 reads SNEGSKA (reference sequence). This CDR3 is CSASPPSRRDASEQFF. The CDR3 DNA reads TGCAGTGCTAGTCCCCCGTCCAGGCGGGACGCTAGTGAGCAGTTCTTC.